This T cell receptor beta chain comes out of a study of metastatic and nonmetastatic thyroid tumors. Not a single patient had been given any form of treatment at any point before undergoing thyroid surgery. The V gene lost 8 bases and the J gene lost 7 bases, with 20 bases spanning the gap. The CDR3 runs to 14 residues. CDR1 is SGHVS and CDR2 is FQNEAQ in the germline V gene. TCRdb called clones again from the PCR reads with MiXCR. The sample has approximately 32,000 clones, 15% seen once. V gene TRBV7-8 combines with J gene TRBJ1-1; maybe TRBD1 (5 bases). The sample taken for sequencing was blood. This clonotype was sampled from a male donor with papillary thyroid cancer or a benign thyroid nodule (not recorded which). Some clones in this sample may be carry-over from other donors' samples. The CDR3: CASGGQGPRVEAFF. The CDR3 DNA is TGTGCCAGCGGGGGTCAGGGACCTAGGGTTGAAGCTTTCTTT.